This entry is about one T cell receptor (beta chain). This specimen belongs to a study of blood T cell repertoires in COVID-19. Assay: immunoSEQ multiplex PCR; the TCRdb copy retains only in-frame clones and omits some. Of about 87,000 clones in the sample, 85% to 90% were seen once. Per germline, CDR1 LNHDA and CDR2 SQIVND (reference sequence). The germline V and J ends were trimmed by 5 bases and 4 bases, with 9 bases remaining between them. CDR3 size: 13 residues. V is TRBV19 and J is TRBJ1-5, with unresolved D. The TCR was taken from a man in his forties with acute or convalescent COVID-19. Sequencing input: peripheral blood. The CDR3 region is CASSQRGNQPQHF. DNA for the CDR3: TGTGCCAGTAGTCAAAGAGGGAATCAGCCCCAGCATTTT.